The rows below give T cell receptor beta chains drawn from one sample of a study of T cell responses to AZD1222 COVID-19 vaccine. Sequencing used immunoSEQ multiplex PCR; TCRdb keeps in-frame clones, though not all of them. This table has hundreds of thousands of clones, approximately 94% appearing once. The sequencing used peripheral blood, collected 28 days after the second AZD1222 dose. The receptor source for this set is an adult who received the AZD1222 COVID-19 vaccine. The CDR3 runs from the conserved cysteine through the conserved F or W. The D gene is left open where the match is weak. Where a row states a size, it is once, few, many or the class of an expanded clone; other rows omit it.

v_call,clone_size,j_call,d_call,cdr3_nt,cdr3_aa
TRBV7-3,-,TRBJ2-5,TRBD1,TGTGCCAGCACCTGGGGACAGAACCAAGAGACCCAGTACTTC,CASTWGQNQETQYF
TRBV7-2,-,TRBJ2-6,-,TGTGCCAGCAGCTTAGCCGGACACCAACGCTCTGGGGCCAACGTCCTGACTTTC,CASSLAGHQRSGANVLTF
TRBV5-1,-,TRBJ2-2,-,TGCGCCAGCAGCTTGGGACAGGTACCGAACACCGGGGAGCTGTTTTTT,CASSLGQVPNTGELFF
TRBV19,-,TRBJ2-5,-,TGTGCCAGTAGTATTCCCGACCCGGCGGGGACCCAGTACTTC,CASSIPDPAGTQYF
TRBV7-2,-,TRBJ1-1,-,TGTGCCAGCAGCTTAGTCGTGAACAGTGAAGCTTTCTTT,CASSLVVNSEAFF
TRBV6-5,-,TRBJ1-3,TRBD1,TGTGCCAGCAGTACGCCGACAGGGGTTGGAAACACCATATATTTT,CASSTPTGVGNTIYF
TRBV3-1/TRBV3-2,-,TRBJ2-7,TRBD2,TGTGCCAGCAGCCAAGGCGGGACTAGCGGTCCGTGCGGGTACGAGCAGTACTTC,CASSQGGTSGPCGYEQYF
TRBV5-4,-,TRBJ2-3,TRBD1,TGTGCCAGCAGGCCGACAGGGGGCCTTAGCACAGATACGCAGTATTTT,CASRPTGGLSTDTQYF
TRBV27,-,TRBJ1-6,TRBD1,TGTGCCAGCAATGACATCTCAGGGGGCAATTCACCCCTCCACTTT,CASNDISGGNSPLHF
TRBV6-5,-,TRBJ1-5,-,TGTGCCAGCAGTTACTCGTTCACAGGGACGAATCAGCCCCAGCATTTT,CASSYSFTGTNQPQHF
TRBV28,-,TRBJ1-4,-,TGTGCCAGCAGTTTGTATGAAAAACTGTTTTTT,CASSLYEKLFF
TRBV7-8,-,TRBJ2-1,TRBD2,TGTGCCAGCAGCCCAGGACTAGCGGGGGCTAGCTCCTACAATGAGCAGTTCTTC,CASSPGLAGASSYNEQFF
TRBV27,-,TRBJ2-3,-,TGTGCTTCGGGCAGGACCAGCACAGATACGCAGTATTTT,CASGRTSTDTQYF
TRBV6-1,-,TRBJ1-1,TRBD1,TGTGCCAGCAGTGACAGGGGGCACACTGAAGCTTTCTTT,CASSDRGHTEAFF
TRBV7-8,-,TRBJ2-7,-,TGTGCCAGCAGCCCCATTTTGGGAACCCATTCCTACGAGCAGTACTTC,CASSPILGTHSYEQYF
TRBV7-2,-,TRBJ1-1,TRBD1,TGTGCCAGCAGCTTAGGTCCAGGGGGCTATACTGAAGCTTTCTTT,CASSLGPGGYTEAFF
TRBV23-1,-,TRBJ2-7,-,TGCGCCAGCAGTCAAATAGGCAAAACTTACGAGCAGTACTTC,CASSQIGKTYEQYF
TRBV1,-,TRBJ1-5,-,TGCACCAGCAGCTCCCCTAGGGACAGGGGGGGAAAAAAAAATCAGCCCCAGCATTTT,CTSSSPRDRGGKKNQPQHF
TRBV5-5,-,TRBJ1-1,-,TGTGCCAGCAGCTACAGGGTTGGCACTGAAGCTTTCTTT,CASSYRVGTEAFF
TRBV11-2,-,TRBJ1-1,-,TGTGCCAGCAGCCTCCTAGGAGTTAACACTGAAGCTTTCTTT,CASSLLGVNTEAFF
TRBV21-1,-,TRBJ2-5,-,TGTGCCAGCAGCAAAGTAGAGGAGACCCAGTACTTC,CASSKVEETQYF
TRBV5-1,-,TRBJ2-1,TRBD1,TGCGCCAGCAGCGATGCCGGGACAGTGTCCTACAATGAGCAGTTCTTC,CASSDAGTVSYNEQFF
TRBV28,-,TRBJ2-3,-,TGTGCCAGCAGTTTTGATTCCACAGATACGCAGTATTTT,CASSFDSTDTQYF
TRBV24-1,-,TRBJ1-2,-,TGTGCCACCAGTGGAAGGGGACGGGGCTACACCTTC,CATSGRGRGYTF
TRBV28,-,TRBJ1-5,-,TGTGCCAGCAGGGCCGTGGATAGCAATCAGCCCCAGCATTTT,CASRAVDSNQPQHF
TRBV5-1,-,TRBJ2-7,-,TGCGCCAGCAGCTTGGGTCAGGCGGTAGACTACGAGCAGTACTTC,CASSLGQAVDYEQYF
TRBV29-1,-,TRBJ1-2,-,TGCAGCGTTGCAATGGGCCTCCTAGATGGCTACACCTTC,CSVAMGLLDGYTF
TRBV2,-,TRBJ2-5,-,TGTGCCAGCAATACTGAAGAGACCCAGTACTTC,CASNTEETQYF
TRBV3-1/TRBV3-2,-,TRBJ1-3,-,TGTGCCAGCAGCCAAGGGGGACAAGGGGGAAACACCATATATTTT,CASSQGGQGGNTIYF
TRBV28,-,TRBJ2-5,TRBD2,TGTGCCAGCAGTTCCCAGCGGGGGGGCCACGAGACCCAGTACTTC,CASSSQRGGHETQYF
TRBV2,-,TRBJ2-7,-,TGTGCCAGCAGAACCGGGCCCTCCTACGAGCAGTACTTC,CASRTGPSYEQYF
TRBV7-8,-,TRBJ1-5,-,TGTGCCAGCAGCTCCCGGGGACCTATCCAGCAGCCCCAGCATTTT,CASSSRGPIQQPQHF
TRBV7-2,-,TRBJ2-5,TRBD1,TGTGCCAGCAGCTTATTCGGACAGGGAGAGCAGACCCAGTACTTC,CASSLFGQGEQTQYF
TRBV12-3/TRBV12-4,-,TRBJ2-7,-,TGTGCCAGCAGTTTGGGCAGGTCCTACGAGCAGTACTTC,CASSLGRSYEQYF
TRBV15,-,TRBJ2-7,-,TGTGCCACCAGCAGAGACAACGAGCAGTACTTC,CATSRDNEQYF
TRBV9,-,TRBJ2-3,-,TGTGCCAGCAGCGTAGCGAGACAGACAGATACGCAGTATTTT,CASSVARQTDTQYF
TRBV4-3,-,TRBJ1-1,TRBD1,TGCGCCAGCAGCCAAGATCTGGGACAGGGGTACATGAACACTGAAGCTTTCTTT,CASSQDLGQGYMNTEAFF
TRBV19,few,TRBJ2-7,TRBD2,TGTGCCAGTAGTCCCGGGACTAGCGGGAGGGAGCAGTACTTC,CASSPGTSGREQYF
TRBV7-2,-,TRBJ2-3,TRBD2,TGTGCCAGCAGTTATAGCGGGAGCACTAGCACAGATACGCAGTATTTT,CASSYSGSTSTDTQYF
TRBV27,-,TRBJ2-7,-,TGTGCCAGCAGTTTTCGGCATAACTACGAGCAGTACTTC,CASSFRHNYEQYF
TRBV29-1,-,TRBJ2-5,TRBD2,TGCAGCGTTGAGATCGGAAGCGGGGGGACCCAAGAGACCCAGTACTTC,CSVEIGSGGTQETQYF
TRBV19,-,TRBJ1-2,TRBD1,TGTGCCAGTCAATCCCCGGGACAGGGATCCAACTATGGCTACACCTTC,CASQSPGQGSNYGYTF
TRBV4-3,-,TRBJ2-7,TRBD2,TGCGCCAGCAGCCAAGTAGCGGGACAAGACTACGAGCAGTACTTC,CASSQVAGQDYEQYF
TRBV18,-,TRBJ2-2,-,TGTGCCAGCTCATTAGACCAAAACACCGGGGAGCTGTTTTTT,CASSLDQNTGELFF
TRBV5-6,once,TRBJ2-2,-,TGTGCCAGCAGCTTGCCCCCTTTGGTGTCCGGGGAGCTGTTTTTT,CASSLPPLVSGELFF
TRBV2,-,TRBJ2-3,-,TGTGCCAGCAGTCTGTTGATGGTGGGGAGCACAGATACGCAGTATTTT,CASSLLMVGSTDTQYF
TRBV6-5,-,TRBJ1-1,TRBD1,TGTGCCAGCAGTAGGGGGCTAGGTGGGAACACTGAAGCTTTCTTT,CASSRGLGGNTEAFF
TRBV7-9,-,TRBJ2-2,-,TGTGCCAGCAGCATCCTAGGAGTTGACACCGGGGAGCTGTTTTTT,CASSILGVDTGELFF
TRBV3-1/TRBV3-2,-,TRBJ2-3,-,TGTGCCAGCAGCCAGACCACAGATACGCAGTATTTT,CASSQTTDTQYF
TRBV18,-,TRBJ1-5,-,TGTGCCAGCTCACCCCGGACAGCGGTCGATCAGCCCCAGCATTTT,CASSPRTAVDQPQHF
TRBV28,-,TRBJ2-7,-,TGTGCCAGCAGTTTAACAGGGGGGGCCTACGAGCAGTACTTC,CASSLTGGAYEQYF
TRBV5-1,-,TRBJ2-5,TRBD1,TGCGCCAGCAGCTGGACAGGGGAGGACCAAGAGACCCAGTACTTC,CASSWTGEDQETQYF